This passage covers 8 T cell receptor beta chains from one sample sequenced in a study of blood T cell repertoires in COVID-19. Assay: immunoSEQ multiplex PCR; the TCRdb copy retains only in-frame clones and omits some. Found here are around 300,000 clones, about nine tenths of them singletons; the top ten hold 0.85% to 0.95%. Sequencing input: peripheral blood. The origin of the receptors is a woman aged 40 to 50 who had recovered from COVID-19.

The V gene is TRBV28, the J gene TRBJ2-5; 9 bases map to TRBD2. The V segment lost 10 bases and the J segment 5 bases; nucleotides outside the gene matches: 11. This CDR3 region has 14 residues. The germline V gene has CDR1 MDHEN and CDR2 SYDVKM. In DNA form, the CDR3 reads TGTGCCACCAAGATAGCGGGGGCCCGGGAGACCCAGTACTTC. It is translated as CATKIAGARETQYF.

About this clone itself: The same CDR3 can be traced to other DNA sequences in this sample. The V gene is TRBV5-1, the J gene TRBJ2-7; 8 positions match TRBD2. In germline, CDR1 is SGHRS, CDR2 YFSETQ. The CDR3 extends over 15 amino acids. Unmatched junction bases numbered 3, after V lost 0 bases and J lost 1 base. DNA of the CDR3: TGCGCCAGCAGCTTGGCTAGCGGGTCGTCCTACGAGCAGTACTTC. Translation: CASSLASGSSYEQYF. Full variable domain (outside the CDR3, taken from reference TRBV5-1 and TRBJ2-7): KAGVTQTPRYLIKTRGQQVTLSCSPISGHRSVSWYQQTPGQGLQFLFEYFSETQRNKGNFPGRFSGRQFSNSRSEMNVSTLELGDSALYLCASSLASGSSYEQYFGPGTRLTVT.

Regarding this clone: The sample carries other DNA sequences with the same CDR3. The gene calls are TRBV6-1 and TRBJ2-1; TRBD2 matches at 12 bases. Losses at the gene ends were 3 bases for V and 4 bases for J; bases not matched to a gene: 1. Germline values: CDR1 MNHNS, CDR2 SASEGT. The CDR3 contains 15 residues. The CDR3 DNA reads TGTGCCAGCAGTGAGCTAGCGGGAGGGTACAATGAGCAGTTCTTC. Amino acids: CASSELAGGYNEQFF.

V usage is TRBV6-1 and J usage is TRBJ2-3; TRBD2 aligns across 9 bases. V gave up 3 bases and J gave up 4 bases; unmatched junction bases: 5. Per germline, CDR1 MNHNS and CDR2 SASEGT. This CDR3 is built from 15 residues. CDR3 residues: CASSDHGLAPDTQYF. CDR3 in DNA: TGTGCCAGCAGTGACCACGGACTAGCGCCAGATACGCAGTATTTT.

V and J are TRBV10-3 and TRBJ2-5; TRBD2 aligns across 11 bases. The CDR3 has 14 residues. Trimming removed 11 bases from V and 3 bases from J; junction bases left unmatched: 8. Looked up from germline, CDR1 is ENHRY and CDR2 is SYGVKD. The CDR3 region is CAAKTSGTEETQYF. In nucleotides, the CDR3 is TGTGCCGCTAAGACTAGCGGGACGGAAGAGACCCAGTACTTC.

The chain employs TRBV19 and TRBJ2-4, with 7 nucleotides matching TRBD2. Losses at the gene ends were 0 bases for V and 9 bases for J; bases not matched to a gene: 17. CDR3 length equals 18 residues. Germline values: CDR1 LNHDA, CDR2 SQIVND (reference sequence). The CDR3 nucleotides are TGTGCCAGTAGTATAGATGCAGGGACTACTTCCGGGAACGGCATTCAGTACTTC. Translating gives CASSIDAGTTSGNGIQYF.

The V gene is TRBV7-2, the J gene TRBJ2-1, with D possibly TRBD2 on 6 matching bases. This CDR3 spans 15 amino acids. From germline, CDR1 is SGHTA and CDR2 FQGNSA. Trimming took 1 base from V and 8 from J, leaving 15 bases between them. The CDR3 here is CASSLVASEGYEQFF. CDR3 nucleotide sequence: TGTGCCAGCAGCTTAGTGGCCTCGGAGGGCTATGAGCAGTTCTTC.

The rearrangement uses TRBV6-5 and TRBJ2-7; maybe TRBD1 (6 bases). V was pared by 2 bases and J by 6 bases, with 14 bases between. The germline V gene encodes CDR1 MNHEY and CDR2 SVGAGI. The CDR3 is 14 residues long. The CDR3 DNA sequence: TGTGCCAGCAGTTACGTGACAGGAGAGGGCGAGCAGTACTTC. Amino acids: CASSYVTGEGEQYF.